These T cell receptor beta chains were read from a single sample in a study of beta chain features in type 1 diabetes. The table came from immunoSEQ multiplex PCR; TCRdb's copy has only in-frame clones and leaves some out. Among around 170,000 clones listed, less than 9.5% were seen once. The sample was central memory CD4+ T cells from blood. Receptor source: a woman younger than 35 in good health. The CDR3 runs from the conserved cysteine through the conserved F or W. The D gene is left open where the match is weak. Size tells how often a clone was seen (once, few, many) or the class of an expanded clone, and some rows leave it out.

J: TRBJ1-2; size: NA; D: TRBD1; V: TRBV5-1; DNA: TGCGCCAGCACCCTTGGACAGGGGAACAATGGCTACACCTTC; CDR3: CASTLGQGNNGYTF
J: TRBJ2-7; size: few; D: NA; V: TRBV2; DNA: TGTGCCAGCAGTTATATTAGCTCCTACGAGCAGTACTTC; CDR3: CASSYISSYEQYF
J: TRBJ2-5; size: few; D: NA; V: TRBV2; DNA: TGTGCCAGCAGCAGACAGGCGCGGGAGACCCAGTACTTC; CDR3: CASSRQARETQYF
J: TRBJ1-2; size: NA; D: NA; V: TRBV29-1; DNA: TGCAGCGTTGAAGATCGGGGGGCGGGCTACACCTTC; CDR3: CSVEDRGAGYTF
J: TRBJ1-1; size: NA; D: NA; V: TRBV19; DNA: TGTGCCAGCCCGACAGCCATGAACACTGAAGCTTTCTTT; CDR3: CASPTAMNTEAFF
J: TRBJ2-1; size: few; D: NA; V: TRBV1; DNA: TGCACCAGCAGCCAAGGGACTAGCGGTATAAATGAGCAGTTCTTC; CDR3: CTSSQGTSGINEQFF
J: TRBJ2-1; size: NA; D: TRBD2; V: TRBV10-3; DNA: TGTGCCATCAGTCCGGGACTAGCGGACATCAATGAGCAGTTCTTC; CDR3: CAISPGLADINEQFF
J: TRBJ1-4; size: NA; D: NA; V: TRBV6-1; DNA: TGTGCCAGCTGCTCCGGGACAAACCTTGAAAAACTGTTTTTT; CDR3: CASCSGTNLEKLFF
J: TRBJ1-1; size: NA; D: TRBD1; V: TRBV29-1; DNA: TGCAGCGTTCGCCCCAACAGGGGGGAAGCTTTCTTT; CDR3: CSVRPNRGEAFF
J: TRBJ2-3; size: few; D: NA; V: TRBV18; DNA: TGTGCCAGCTCAATGGGCAACACAGATACGCAGTATTTT; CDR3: CASSMGNTDTQYF
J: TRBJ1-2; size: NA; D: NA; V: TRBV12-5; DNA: TGTGCTAGTGGTTTAATGGGCAGTAACTATGGCTACACCTTC; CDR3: CASGLMGSNYGYTF
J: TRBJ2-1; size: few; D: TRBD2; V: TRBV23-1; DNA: TGCGCCAGCAGTCAATCGTTTAGTCTAGCGGGAGGGGTAGTTATGTACAATGAGCAGTTCTTC; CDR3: CASSQSFSLAGGVVMYNEQFF
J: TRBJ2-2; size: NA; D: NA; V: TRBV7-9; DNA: TGTGCCAGCAGCTCTACTAGCTTCCGAGGGCTGTTTTTT; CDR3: CASSSTSFRGLFF
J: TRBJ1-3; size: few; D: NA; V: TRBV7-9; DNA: TGTGCCAGCAGGCCCGACGCAGGTGGAAACACCATATATTTT; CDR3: CASRPDAGGNTIYF
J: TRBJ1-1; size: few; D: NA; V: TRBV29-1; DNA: TGCAGCGTTGAACCGGGATACACTGAAGCTTTCTTT; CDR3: CSVEPGYTEAFF
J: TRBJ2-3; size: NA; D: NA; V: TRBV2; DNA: TGTGCCAGCAGGGACGACAGGACAGATACGCAGTATTTT; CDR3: CASRDDRTDTQYF
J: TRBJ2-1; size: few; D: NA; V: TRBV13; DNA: TGTGCCAGCAGCTTACGACCTCCCGGAGTTAGGGGCTACAATGAGCAGTTCTTC; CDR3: CASSLRPPGVRGYNEQFF
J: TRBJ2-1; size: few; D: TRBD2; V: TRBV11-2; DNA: TGTGCCAGCAGTCCGATGAGGGATGCTAGCGGCAATGAGCAGTTCTTC; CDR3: CASSPMRDASGNEQFF
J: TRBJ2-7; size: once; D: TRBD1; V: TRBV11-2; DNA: TGTGCCAGCAGCTTAGCCAGGGGGCGAGAAGAGCAGTACTTC; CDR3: CASSLARGREEQYF
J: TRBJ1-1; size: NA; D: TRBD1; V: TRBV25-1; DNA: TGTGCCAGCAGTGCACAGGGGGTGTACACTGAAGCTTTCTTT; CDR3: CASSAQGVYTEAFF
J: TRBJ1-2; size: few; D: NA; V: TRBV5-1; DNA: TGCGCCAGTGCGCCGGGGGGAACTAACTATGGCTACACCTTC; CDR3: CASAPGGTNYGYTF
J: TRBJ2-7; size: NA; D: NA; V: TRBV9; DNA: TGTGCCAGCAGCACAGCTGAGAGCGAGCAGTACTTC; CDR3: CASSTAESEQYF
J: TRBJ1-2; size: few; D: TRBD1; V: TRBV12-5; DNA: TGTGCTAGTGGTCTCCCCTATGCGACAGGGCACTATGGCTACACCTTC; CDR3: CASGLPYATGHYGYTF
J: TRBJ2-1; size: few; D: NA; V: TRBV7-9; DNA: TGTGCCAGCAGCGTTGACCTAGCCGGAGACAATGAGCAGTTCTTC; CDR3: CASSVDLAGDNEQFF
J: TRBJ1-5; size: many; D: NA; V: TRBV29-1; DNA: TGCAGCGTTGGCGGGGGAGAAAATCAGCCCCAGCATTTT; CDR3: CSVGGGENQPQHF
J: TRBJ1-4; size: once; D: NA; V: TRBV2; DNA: TGTGCCAGCAGTGTCCGGGGAGGGGAAAAACTGTTTTTT; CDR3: CASSVRGGEKLFF
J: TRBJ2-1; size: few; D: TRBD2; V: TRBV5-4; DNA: TGTGCCAGCAGCTTGAACCTAGCGGGGGGATACAATGAGCAGTTCTTC; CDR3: CASSLNLAGGYNEQFF
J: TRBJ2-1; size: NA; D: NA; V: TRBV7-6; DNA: TGTGCCAGCAGCTTGAGTCGAGGGTACGGCAATGAGCAGTTCTTC; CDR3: CASSLSRGYGNEQFF
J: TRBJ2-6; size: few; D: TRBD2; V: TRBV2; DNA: TGTGCCAGCAGTGTGGGACTAGCGGGGGCCTACTCTGGGGCCAACGTCCTGACTTTC; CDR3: CASSVGLAGAYSGANVLTF
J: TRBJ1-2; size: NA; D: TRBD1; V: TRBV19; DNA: TGTGCCAGTAGTATGGAGAAGGGGGCCGAGGGCTATGGCTACACCTTC; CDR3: CASSMEKGAEGYGYTF
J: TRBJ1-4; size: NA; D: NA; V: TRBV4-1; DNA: TGCGCCAGCAGCCCACAGGGTGAAAAACTGTTTTTT; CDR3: CASSPQGEKLFF
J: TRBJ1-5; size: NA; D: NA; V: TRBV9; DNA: TGTGCCAGCAGCGAGGGGGACAGCAATCAGCCCCAGCATTTT; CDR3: CASSEGDSNQPQHF
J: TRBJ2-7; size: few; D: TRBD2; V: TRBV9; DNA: TGTGCCAGCAGCACATCCGGGACTAGCGGGAACGAGCAGTACTTC; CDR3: CASSTSGTSGNEQYF
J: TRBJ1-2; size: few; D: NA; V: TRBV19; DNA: TGTGCCAGTAGTCCAGACAGAGCTGCCTATGGCTACACCTTC; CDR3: CASSPDRAAYGYTF
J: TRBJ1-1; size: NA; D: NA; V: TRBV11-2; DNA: TGTGCCAGCAGCTACAGGGATGACGGCACTGAAGCTTTCTTT; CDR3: CASSYRDDGTEAFF
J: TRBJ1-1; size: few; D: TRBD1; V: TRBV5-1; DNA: TGCGCCAGCAGCTTGACAGGGGAAACTGAAGCTTTCTTT; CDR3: CASSLTGETEAFF
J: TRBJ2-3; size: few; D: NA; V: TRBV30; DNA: TGTGCCTGGAGGGGAGGAAGGGGCACAGATACGCAGTATTTT; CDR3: CAWRGGRGTDTQYF
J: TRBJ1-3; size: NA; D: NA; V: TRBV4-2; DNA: TGTGCCAGCAGTTTGGGGGGAGAAAACACCATATATTTT; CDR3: CASSLGGENTIYF
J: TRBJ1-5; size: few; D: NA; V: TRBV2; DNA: TGTGCCAGCAGCGCAGGGTTTCAGCCCCAGCATTTT; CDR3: CASSAGFQPQHF
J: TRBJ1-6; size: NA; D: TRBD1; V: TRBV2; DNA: TGTGCCAGCTTACCATGGACAGGGGGCGAGTCACCCCTCCACTTT; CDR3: CASLPWTGGESPLHF
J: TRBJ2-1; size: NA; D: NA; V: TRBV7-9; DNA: TGTGCCAGCAGCTCAAGGGGGGGGTCTCTTGCAAATGAGCAGTTCTTC; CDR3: CASSSRGGSLANEQFF
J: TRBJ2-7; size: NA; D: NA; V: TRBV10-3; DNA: TGTGCCATCAGTGCCACAGGGCCCCACGAGCAGTACTTC; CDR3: CAISATGPHEQYF
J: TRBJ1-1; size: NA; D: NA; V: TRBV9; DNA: TGTGCCAGCAGCGTAGCGGGGAACACTGAAGCTTTCTTT; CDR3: CASSVAGNTEAFF
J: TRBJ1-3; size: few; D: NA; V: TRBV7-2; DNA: TGTGCCAGCACCGAGGGTTTAGCTGGAAACACCATATATTTT; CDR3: CASTEGLAGNTIYF
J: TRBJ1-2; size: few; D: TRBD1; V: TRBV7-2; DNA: TGTGCCAGCAGCTACCAGGGGGACTATGGCTACACCTTC; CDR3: CASSYQGDYGYTF
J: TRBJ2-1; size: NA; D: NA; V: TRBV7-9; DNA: TGTGCCAGCAGCCCAACAGCTTATGAGCAGTTCTTC; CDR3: CASSPTAYEQFF
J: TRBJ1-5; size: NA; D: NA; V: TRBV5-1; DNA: TGCGCCAGCAGCTTGATTTTCGGTCCCAATCAGCCCCAGCATTTT; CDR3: CASSLIFGPNQPQHF
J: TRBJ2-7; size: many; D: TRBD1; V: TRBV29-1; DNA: TGCAGCGTTGGTGGGGGACAGGGGTCCTACGAGCAGTACTTC; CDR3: CSVGGGQGSYEQYF
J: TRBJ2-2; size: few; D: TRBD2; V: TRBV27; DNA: TGTGCCTCAAGGCGGGGACTAGCGGCTAACACCGGGGAGCTGTTTTTT; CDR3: CASRRGLAANTGELFF
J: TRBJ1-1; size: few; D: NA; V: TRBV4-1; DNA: TGCGCCAGCAGCCAGGTCGGGACAAAAGCTTTCTTT; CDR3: CASSQVGTKAFF
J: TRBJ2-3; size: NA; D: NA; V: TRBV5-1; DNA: TGCGCCAGCAGCTTGGACGAGTATACGCAGTATTTT; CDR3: CASSLDEYTQYF
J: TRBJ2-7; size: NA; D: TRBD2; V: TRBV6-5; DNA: TGTGCCAGCAGTTACGGCGGGAGGCAGTACGAGCAGTACTTC; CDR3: CASSYGGRQYEQYF
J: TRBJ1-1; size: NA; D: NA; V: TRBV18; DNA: TGTGCCAGCTCACCAGCGGAGGGCGGCACTGAAGCTTTCTTT; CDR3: CASSPAEGGTEAFF
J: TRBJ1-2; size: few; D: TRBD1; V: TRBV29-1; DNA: TGCAGCGTTGGGTGGACAGGGGGGGACTATGGCTACACCTTC; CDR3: CSVGWTGGDYGYTF
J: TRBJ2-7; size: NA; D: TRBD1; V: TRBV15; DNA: TGTGCCACCAGCAGAGAGGTGGGACAGGGAGTCGAGCAGTACTTC; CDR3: CATSREVGQGVEQYF
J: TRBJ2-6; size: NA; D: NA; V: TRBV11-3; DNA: TGTGCCAGCAGCATCAACTCTGGGGCCAACGTCCTGACTTTC; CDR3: CASSINSGANVLTF